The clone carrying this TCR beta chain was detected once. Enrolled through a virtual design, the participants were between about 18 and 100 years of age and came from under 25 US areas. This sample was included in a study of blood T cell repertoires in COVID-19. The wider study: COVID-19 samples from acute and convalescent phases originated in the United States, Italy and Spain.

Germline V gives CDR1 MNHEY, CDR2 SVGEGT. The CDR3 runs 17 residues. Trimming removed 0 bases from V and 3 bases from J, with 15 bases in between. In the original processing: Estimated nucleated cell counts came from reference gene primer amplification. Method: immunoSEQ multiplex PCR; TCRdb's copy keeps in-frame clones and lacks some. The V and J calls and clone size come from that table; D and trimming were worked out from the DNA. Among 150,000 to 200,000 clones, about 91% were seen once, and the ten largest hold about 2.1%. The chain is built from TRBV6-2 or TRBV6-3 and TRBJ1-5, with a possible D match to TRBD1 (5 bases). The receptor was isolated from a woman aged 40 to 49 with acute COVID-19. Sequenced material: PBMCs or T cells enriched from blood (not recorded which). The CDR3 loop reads CASSYSPDKYFNQPQHF. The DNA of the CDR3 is TGTGCCAGCAGTTACTCGCCGGACAAGTACTTCAATCAGCCCCAGCATTTT.